This T cell receptor (beta chain) was obtained from a study of spatial heterogeneity in lung cancer. Study outcomes and limitations: One measure, the expanded intratumoral alpha and beta TCR count, tracked tumor mutation counts. Estimates put coverage of tumor T cells about 7.4% for alpha and roughly 13% for beta chains.

This clonotype has a count of ten or more. Its antigen is as yet unknown. Every TCR cDNA molecule carried a tag that served as a unique molecular identifier. MiXCR, run by TCRdb on the 5' RACE reads, gives a single entry per CDR3 protein. The sample records more than 10,000 distinct CDR3 sequences, roughly 13% being singletons. Stated time point: sample taken at primary tumor resection. Untreated early-stage non-small cell lung cancer patients, fewer than 85 in total, were the donors. Whole RNA was taken from tumor, nontumor lung or frozen PBMC; it was then sequenced unsorted. Germline-derived CDR1 and CDR2 are SQVTM and ANQGSEA. V was pared by 7 bases and J by 1 base, with 20 bases between. The CDR3 totals 15 residues.

Sequenced here: lung tumor tissue, sampled at surgery. V is TRBV29-1 and J is TRBJ2-7; D assignment may be TRBD1 or TRBD2 (5 bases each). The receptor was isolated from a male donor with early-stage non-small cell lung cancer. The CDR3 is CSGDHPPQVSYEQYF. The CDR3, as DNA: TGCAGCGGGGACCACCCTCCCCAGGTTTCCTACGAGCAGTACTTC.